This T cell receptor beta chain appears in the sequencing data of a study of blood T cell repertoires in COVID-19 (dated by TCRdb to 2020 to 2021). For the wider study: Samples covering the acute and convalescent phases of COVID-19 were provided by collaborators in the United States, Italy and Spain. The prospective study material was composed of cDNA or gDNA derived from T cells, B-cell-depleted T cells, or PBMCs. Deeply sampled blood TCRbeta repertoires from subjects exposed to, actively infected with, or recovered from COVID-19 were included in the dataset. The repertoires were made available in a free public database intended to serve as a resource for research on the immune response to SARS-CoV-2. The samples were drawn from the first 160 participants of the ongoing ImmuneRACE study and from 950 to 1,500 subjects provided by 6 global collaborators. Sample metadata almost always included a de-identified subject ID, COVID-19 status, age in years and sex. HLA class I and class II types, where available, came from metadata supplied by the sample provider rather than from assay-based typing. Summary of the overall study and its limitations: The amount of clinical and demographic metadata varied by source and participant and was provided uncurated.

Measured from the cysteine to the phenylalanine, the CDR3 is 15 residues long. The retained sequence is limited to the CDR3, 45 bases, with the frame set at the first base. V was cut back by 0 bases and J by 2 bases, leaving a gap of 7 bases between them. CDR1 KGHSH and CDR2 LQKENI are derived from the germline V gene. Comment on this clone: Its antigen is still unknown. Nothing much larger sits one base from this clone, and base qualities are not available.

One collaborating source in Seattle enrolled patients while the patients were actively infected and followed the patients over time throughout the course of disease. Collaborating institutions collected whole blood in K2EDTA tubes following their own protocols. For TCRbeta analysis, collaborators shipped samples as frozen whole blood, isolated PBMCs, or DNA extracted from either of those sample types. TCRbeta CDR3 regions were amplified from genomic DNA by means of the immunoSEQ Assay, a bias-controlled multiplex PCR. Per the original workflow: The number of nucleated cells in each sample was estimated by amplification of reference gene primers within the assay. To quantify the absolute abundance of each unique TCRbeta CDR3 rearrangement, sequence reads were collapsed and filtered. Productive Simpson clonality was computed per sample as the square root of Simpson's diversity index over productive rearrangements. TCRdb took over this immuneACCESS table, retaining in-frame rearrangements with V and J assigned. Such tables are incomplete; in checked studies, under half of the missing clones stem from an unresolved V gene, and the remainder is unexplained. The V and J calls and the clone size are those of that table, but D and trimming were determined from the DNA. For this sample the table gives some 190,000 clones, of which around 76% were detected only once. About 7.8% of the sample is taken by the ten largest.

The sample taken for sequencing was peripheral blood. This TCR was sampled from an older woman with COVID-19, enrolled during active disease. This receptor chain uses TRBV18 and TRBJ1-4; the D gene identity is not certain. This receptor carries the CDR3 CASSPPGDTNEKLFF. The DNA is as follows: TGTGCCAGCTCACCACCCGGGGATACTAATGAAAAACTGTTTTTT.